This passage covers 12 T cell receptor beta chains from one sample sequenced in a study of T cell repertoires in cytomegalovirus infection. TCRdb used MiXCR to reprocess the reads, holding one entry per CDR3 protein. The repertoire holds about 310,000 distinct CDR3 sequences, with roughly 25% as singletons. Their antigens are not known. This sample comprised cultured PBMCs, obtained from culture after CMV antigen stimulation. The receptors were gathered from a human donor in good health (CMV status not recorded). Some clones in this sample may be carry-over from other donors' samples.

The chain has TRBV4-1 and TRBJ2-5; D is ambiguous. Germline values: CDR1 MGHRA, CDR2 YSYEKL. The CDR3 totals 10 residues. The ends were cut back, 9 bases at V and 7 bases at J, with 9 bases in the middle. DNA of the CDR3: TGCGCCAGAGCCTACGGGACCCAGTACTTC. Encoded protein: CARAYGTQYF.

This clonotype was seen more than once but under ten times. The chain links TRBV11-2 to TRBJ2-5; 7 bases align to TRBD2. The CDR3 totals 18 residues. Trimming removed 1 base from V and 3 bases from J; junction bases left unmatched: 14. Germline CDR1 and CDR2: SGHAT and FQNNGV. As DNA, the CDR3 is TGTGCCAGCAGCTTAGTTGTACTAGCGAATAGGCCGGAAGAGACCCAGTACTTC. Amino acid sequence: CASSLVVLANRPEETQYF.

The V and J genes are TRBV5-4 and TRBJ1-1; D may be TRBD1 (5 bases). The CDR3 length is 16 residues. The V and J ends lost 1 base and 6 bases respectively, with 19 bases between them. Germline V CDR1 and CDR2: SGHNT, YYREEE (reference sequence). In DNA form, the CDR3 reads TGTGCCAGCAGCTTGTCCCCGGGACGCGGAACCTCTGAAGCTTTCTTT. This sequence encodes CASSLSPGRGTSEAFF.

This clonotype was counted only a few times. V gene TRBV7-2 combines with J gene TRBJ1-1; D not resolved. The CDR3 is 14 amino acids. Germline CDR1 SGHTA, CDR2 FQGNSA. V dropped 3 bases and J dropped 2 bases, with 10 bases sitting between them. The CDR3 DNA reads TGTGCCAGCAGCTTTTCCGGCAGTAACACTGAAGCTTTCTTT. Protein sequence: CASSFSGSNTEAFF.

This chain uses TRBV7-9 with TRBJ2-7, with TRBD2 identical over 9 bases. V lost 4 bases and J lost 6; bases outside the gene matches: 10. Germline V gene data show CDR1 as SEHNR and CDR2 as FQNEAQ (reference sequence). The CDR3 is made up of 15 amino acids. The CDR3 DNA sequence: TGTGCCAGCAGCTCCGCAGTAGCGGGAGATGTCGAGCAGTACGTC. Translating gives CASSSAVAGDVEQYV.

This clonotype was observed a handful of times. This sequence joins TRBV15 and TRBJ1-2; possible D gene TRBD1, 6 bases. The CDR3 covers 15 residues. Trimming took 0 bases from V and 8 from J, leaving 16 bases between them. Germline CDR1 LNHNV, CDR2 YYDKDF (reference sequence). The CDR3 bases are TGTGCCACCAGCAGAGATCGGAGGGGGTCGGGAGGCTACACCTTC. Encoded protein: CATSRDRRGSGGYTF.

The chain links TRBV12-3 or TRBV12-4 to TRBJ2-3; TRBD1 might be the D (6 bases). V was trimmed by 8 bases and J by 5 bases, leaving 14 bases between them. This CDR3 contains 13 residues. In DNA, the CDR3 is TGTGCCAGCCGGCAGGGGATGGGAGATACGCAGTATTTT. Its protein product is CASRQGMGDTQYF.

The chain combines TRBV11-2 with TRBJ2-7; TRBD2 matches 9 bases. The CDR3 runs to 16 residues. Trimming cost V 5 bases and J 3 bases; bases outside gene matches: 11. Germline V gene lookup returns CDR1 SGHAT and CDR2 FQNNGV. CDR3 loop: CASSDSLAGPYYEQYF. DNA for the CDR3: TGTGCCAGCAGCGATAGTCTAGCGGGACCGTACTACGAGCAGTACTTC.

In this sample, this clonotype turned up a few times. V gene TRBV18 combines with J gene TRBJ2-7; possibly TRBD1 or TRBD2 for D (5 bases each). The CDR3 loop spans 15 amino acids. The V end lost 1 base, the J end lost 2 bases, and 12 bases lay between the germline ends. Germline CDR1 and CDR2: KGHSH and LQKENI. The DNA for the CDR3 is TGTGCCAGCTCACCACGGCAGGGAGTAGCCTACGAGCAGTACTTC. Encoded protein: CASSPRQGVAYEQYF.

The V call is TRBV29-1, the J call TRBJ2-1; tentatively, D is TRBD1 (6 bases). Germline V gene lookup returns CDR1 SQVTM and CDR2 ANQGSEA. The CDR3 spans 10 residues. CDR3 nucleotide sequence: TGCAGTGGGACATACAATGAGCAGTTCTTC. Translated: CSGTYNEQFF.

At least ten counts were recorded for this clonotype. The chain links TRBV7-2 to TRBJ1-4; 9 nucleotides agree with TRBD1. The germline V gene encodes CDR1 SGHTA and CDR2 FQGNSA. The CDR3 loop spans 14 amino acids. With V trimmed by 3 bases and J by 8 bases, 4 bases remained unmatched. The CDR3 DNA reads as TGTGCCAGCAGCTTGGGGACAGGGTTGGAAAAACTGTTTTTT. Its translation: CASSLGTGLEKLFF.

This clonotype was counted between two and nine times. The genes are TRBV5-6 and TRBJ1-2, with unresolved D. V was trimmed by 0 bases and J by 4 bases, leaving 7 bases between them. The CDR3 contains 13 residues. Looked up from germline, CDR1 is SGHDT and CDR2 is YYEEEE. The CDR3 reads CASSLDSGYGYTF. The CDR3 DNA is TGTGCCAGCAGCTTGGACTCTGGCTATGGCTACACCTTC.